Sequencing of this T cell receptor beta chain was carried out in a study of graft-versus-host responses after intestinal transplantation. Study overall: Each patient got anti-thymocyte globulin induction, then tacrolimus and steroids for roughly 3 years.

Broader study findings: Declining HvG levels early post-transplant were linked to peak circulating GvH clone levels. Recipient marrow harbored GvH clones, some of which surfaced first in ileum or blood.

The method was immunoSEQ multiplex PCR; TCRdb's version includes in-frame clones alone and lacks a portion of them. The sample holds 49,000 or so clones; 85% to 95% are singletons and the top ten take approximately 6%. A word on this clone: Antigen: not known.

This clonotype was obtained from a human patient who received an intestinal transplant, so some T cells may come from the graft donor. The sequencing used PBMCs, collected approximately 740 days after a first intestinal transplant, on the day of a second.

The CDR3 coding sequence is TGTGCCAGCAGTGAGGGGACTAGCTCCTACGAGCAGTACTTC. This encodes CASSEGTSSYEQYF. The chain links TRBV6-4 to TRBJ2-7, with 8 bases matching TRBD2. V shed 3 bases, J shed 0 bases, and the junction held 1 base outside the gene matches. This CDR3 comprises 14 residues. Germline CDR1 is MRHNA and CDR2 is SNTAGT.